This is a list of T cell receptor beta chains from one sample in a study of shared clonotypes between healthy human individuals. Some clones are missing from TCRdb's copy, which holds only in-frame ones; the method was immunoSEQ multiplex PCR. The sample carries about 2.1 million clones, over 85% recorded once. The sample taken for sequencing was naive CD8+ T cells from PBMCs. These TCRs come from a man between 18 and 29 years old in good health. Some clones in this sample may be carry-over from other donors' samples. Each CDR3 is given with its conserved first and last residue. Fields, in order: clone size, V gene, J gene, CDR3 protein. Not every row has a clone size; where given, it reads once, few, many or a size class.

clone size: few; V gene: TRBV5-5; J gene: TRBJ1-1; CDR3 protein: CASSVQKVVDEAFF
clone size: .; V gene: TRBV11-2; J gene: TRBJ2-7; CDR3 protein: CASSLGLAGTYEQYF
clone size: .; V gene: TRBV29-1; J gene: TRBJ1-5; CDR3 protein: CSAAGGSNQPQHF
clone size: .; V gene: TRBV7-3; J gene: TRBJ2-7; CDR3 protein: CASSLRPSGYEQYF
clone size: once; V gene: TRBV6-1; J gene: TRBJ2-2; CDR3 protein: CASGDRGGTGELFF
clone size: .; V gene: TRBV28; J gene: TRBJ2-3; CDR3 protein: CASSFTGSGDTQYF
clone size: .; V gene: TRBV4-1; J gene: TRBJ2-7; CDR3 protein: CASSHTDRAYEQYF
clone size: .; V gene: TRBV27; J gene: TRBJ2-7; CDR3 protein: CASSWSQGLEQYF
clone size: .; V gene: TRBV7-9; J gene: TRBJ1-3; CDR3 protein: CASSLGDRSNTIYF
clone size: .; V gene: TRBV2; J gene: TRBJ2-7; CDR3 protein: CASGRLAGTEQYF
clone size: .; V gene: TRBV9; J gene: TRBJ2-7; CDR3 protein: CASSVVAGPQYEQYF
clone size: .; V gene: TRBV25-1; J gene: TRBJ2-2; CDR3 protein: CASSARTAGTGTGELFF
clone size: .; V gene: TRBV7-8; J gene: TRBJ1-2; CDR3 protein: CASTPMGGAGYGYTF
clone size: .; V gene: TRBV29-1; J gene: TRBJ1-3; CDR3 protein: CSVFDGVLNTIYF
clone size: .; V gene: TRBV6-5; J gene: TRBJ1-1; CDR3 protein: CASSFSLNTEAFF
clone size: .; V gene: TRBV19; J gene: TRBJ2-3; CDR3 protein: CASSKGDRQYF
clone size: .; V gene: TRBV29-1; J gene: TRBJ2-1; CDR3 protein: CSAVTGRDEQFF
clone size: .; V gene: TRBV7-9; J gene: TRBJ2-7; CDR3 protein: CASSKTRPGTDTYEQYF
clone size: few; V gene: TRBV4-1; J gene: TRBJ2-2; CDR3 protein: CASSQEGTGYGELFF
clone size: once; V gene: TRBV7-9; J gene: TRBJ1-1; CDR3 protein: CASIQTANTEAFF
clone size: .; V gene: TRBV7-9; J gene: TRBJ2-1; CDR3 protein: CASSLGDYNEQFF
clone size: .; V gene: TRBV5-6; J gene: TRBJ2-7; CDR3 protein: CASSLGPGAHEQYF
clone size: .; V gene: TRBV28; J gene: TRBJ1-1; CDR3 protein: CASSFLGTGYYTEAFF
clone size: .; V gene: TRBV7-8; J gene: TRBJ2-3; CDR3 protein: CASTPGLGTDTQYF
clone size: .; V gene: TRBV10-1; J gene: TRBJ2-7; CDR3 protein: CASSERGSGSSYEQYF
clone size: few; V gene: TRBV19; J gene: TRBJ2-7; CDR3 protein: CASSLKQGSGSYEQYF
clone size: .; V gene: TRBV19; J gene: TRBJ1-5; CDR3 protein: CASSTQSLAGRSNQPQHF
clone size: .; V gene: TRBV25-1; J gene: TRBJ2-7; CDR3 protein: CASRTGYEQYF
clone size: .; V gene: TRBV28; J gene: TRBJ2-3; CDR3 protein: CASSARGHVSTDTQYF
clone size: .; V gene: TRBV27; J gene: TRBJ2-7; CDR3 protein: CASRSSGTTYEQYF
clone size: .; V gene: TRBV5-6; J gene: TRBJ2-7; CDR3 protein: CASSFGDTQAYEQYF
clone size: .; V gene: TRBV7-9; J gene: TRBJ2-1; CDR3 protein: CASSTGLAGYNEQFF
clone size: .; V gene: TRBV19; J gene: TRBJ2-1; CDR3 protein: CASSFGLAGGPYNEQFF
clone size: .; V gene: TRBV11-2; J gene: TRBJ2-5; CDR3 protein: CASSPLGYQETQYF
clone size: .; V gene: TRBV28; J gene: TRBJ2-7; CDR3 protein: CASKGVNLYEQYF
clone size: .; V gene: TRBV13; J gene: TRBJ2-3; CDR3 protein: CASSFERERSTDTQYF
clone size: .; V gene: TRBV11-2; J gene: TRBJ2-7; CDR3 protein: CASSFSQVKAYEQYF
clone size: once; V gene: TRBV7-8; J gene: TRBJ2-7; CDR3 protein: CASSYRQGTTYEQYF